This T cell receptor (beta chain) emerged from a study of blood T cell repertoires in COVID-19. Study context: The United States, Italy and Spain provided the acute and convalescent COVID-19 samples. The cDNA or gDNA used as material had been derived from T cells, B-cell-depleted T cells, or PBMCs.

Membership in each cohort depended on participant-reported clinical history. Within the 2 weeks before study entry, each person in the exposed group met a COVID-19 case. The CDR3 has 17 amino acids. CDR1 and CDR2 from the germline V gene are ENHRY and SYGVKD. Trimming cost V 6 bases and J 2 bases, with 22 bases left between them. The data were produced by immunoSEQ multiplex PCR, yet TCRdb's version contains in-frame clones alone and is incomplete. The data show 230,000 or so clones, about 88% seen once. Sequenced input: PBMCs or T cells enriched from blood (not recorded which). The rearrangement joins TRBV10-3 to TRBJ1-1; unclear D gene. The clonotype originates from a woman in her 50s who had been exposed to COVID-19. CDR3 sequence (DNA): TGTGCCATCAGCCCCGGAGGAGGAACGGGTCCCAACACTGAAGCTTTCTTT. It translates to CAISPGGGTGPNTEAFF.